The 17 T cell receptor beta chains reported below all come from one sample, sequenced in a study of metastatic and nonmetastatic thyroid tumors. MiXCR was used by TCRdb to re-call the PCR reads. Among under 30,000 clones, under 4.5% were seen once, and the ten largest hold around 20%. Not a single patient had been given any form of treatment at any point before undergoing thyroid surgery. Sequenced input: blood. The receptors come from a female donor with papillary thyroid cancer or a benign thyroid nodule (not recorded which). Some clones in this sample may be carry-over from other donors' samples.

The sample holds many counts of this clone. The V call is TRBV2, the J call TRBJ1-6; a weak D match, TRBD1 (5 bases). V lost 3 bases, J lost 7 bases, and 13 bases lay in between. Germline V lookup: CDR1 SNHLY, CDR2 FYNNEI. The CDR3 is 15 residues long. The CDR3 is CASSDLAWTNSPLHF. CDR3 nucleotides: TGTGCCAGCAGTGATCTAGCATGGACAAATTCACCCCTCCACTTT.

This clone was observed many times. DNA of the CDR3: TGCAGCGTTGGATTACTAGCGGGAGGGGCCTACGAGCAGTACTTC. Translated: CSVGLLAGGAYEQYF. The rearrangement uses TRBV29-1 and TRBJ2-7; TRBD2 matches at 13 bases. The V gene end was trimmed by 4 bases and the J gene end by 2 bases; junction bases not matched to a gene: 5. CDR1 and CDR2 from the germline V gene are SQVTM and ANQGSEA. The CDR3 contains 15 residues.

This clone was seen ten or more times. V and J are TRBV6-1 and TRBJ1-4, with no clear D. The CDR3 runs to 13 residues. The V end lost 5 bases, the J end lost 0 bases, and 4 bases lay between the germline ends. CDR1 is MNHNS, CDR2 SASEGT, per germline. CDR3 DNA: TGTGCCAGCAGTATTACAACTAATGAAAAACTGTTTTTT. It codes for CASSITTNEKLFF.

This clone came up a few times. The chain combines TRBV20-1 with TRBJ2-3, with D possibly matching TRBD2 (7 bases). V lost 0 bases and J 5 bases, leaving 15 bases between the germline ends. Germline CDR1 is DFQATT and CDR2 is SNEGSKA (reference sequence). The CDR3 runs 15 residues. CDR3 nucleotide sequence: TGCAGTGCTAGAGATGGGGGGCGGGAGATAGATACGCAGTATTTT. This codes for CSARDGGREIDTQYF.

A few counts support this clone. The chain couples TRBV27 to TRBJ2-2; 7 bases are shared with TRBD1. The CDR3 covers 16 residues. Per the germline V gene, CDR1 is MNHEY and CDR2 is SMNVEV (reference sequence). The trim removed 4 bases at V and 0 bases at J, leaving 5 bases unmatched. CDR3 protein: CASSYTGTANTGELFF. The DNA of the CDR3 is TGTGCCAGCAGTTATACCGGGACAGCGAACACCGGGGAGCTGTTTTTT.

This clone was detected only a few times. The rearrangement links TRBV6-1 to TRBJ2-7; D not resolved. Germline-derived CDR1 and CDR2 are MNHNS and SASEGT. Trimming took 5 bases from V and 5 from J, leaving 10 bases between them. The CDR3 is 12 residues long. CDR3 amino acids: CASSPFRDEQYF. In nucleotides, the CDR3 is TGTGCCAGCAGTCCCTTTAGGGACGAGCAGTACTTC.

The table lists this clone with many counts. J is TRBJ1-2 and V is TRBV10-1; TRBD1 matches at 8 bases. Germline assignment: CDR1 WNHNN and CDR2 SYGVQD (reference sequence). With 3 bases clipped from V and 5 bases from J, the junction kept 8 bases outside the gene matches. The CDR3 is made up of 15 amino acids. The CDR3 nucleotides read TGCGCCAGCAGTGACCAAAGGACAGGGTGGTATGGCTACACCTTC. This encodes CASSDQRTGWYGYTF.

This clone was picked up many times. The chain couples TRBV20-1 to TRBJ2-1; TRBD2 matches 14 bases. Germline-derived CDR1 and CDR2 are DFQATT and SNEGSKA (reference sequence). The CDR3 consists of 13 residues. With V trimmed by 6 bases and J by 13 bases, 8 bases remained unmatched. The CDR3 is CSAETSGRAGQFF. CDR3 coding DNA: TGCAGTGCCGAGACTAGCGGGAGGGCCGGACAGTTCTTC.

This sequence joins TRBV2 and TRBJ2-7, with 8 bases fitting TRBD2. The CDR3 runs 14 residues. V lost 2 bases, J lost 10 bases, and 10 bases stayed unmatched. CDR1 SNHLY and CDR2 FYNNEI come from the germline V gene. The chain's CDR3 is CASSETGLVQPQYF. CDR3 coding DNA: TGTGCCAGCAGTGAAACGGGACTAGTACAACCTCAGTACTTC.

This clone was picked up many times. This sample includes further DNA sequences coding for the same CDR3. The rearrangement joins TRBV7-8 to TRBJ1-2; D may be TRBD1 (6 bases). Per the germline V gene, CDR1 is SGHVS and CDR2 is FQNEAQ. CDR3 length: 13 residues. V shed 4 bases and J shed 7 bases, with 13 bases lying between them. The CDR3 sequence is CASSSHGGGGYTF. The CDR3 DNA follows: TGTGCCAGCAGCTCCCACGGGGGCGGTGGCTACACCTTC.

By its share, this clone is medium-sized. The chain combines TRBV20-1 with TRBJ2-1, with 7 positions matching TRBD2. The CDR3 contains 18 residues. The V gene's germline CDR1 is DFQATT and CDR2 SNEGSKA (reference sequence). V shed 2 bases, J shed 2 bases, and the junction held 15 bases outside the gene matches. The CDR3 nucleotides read TGCAGTGCTAGACCGAACCTAGCGGTTAAATTGGCCTACAATGAGCAGTTCTTC. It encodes CSARPNLAVKLAYNEQFF.

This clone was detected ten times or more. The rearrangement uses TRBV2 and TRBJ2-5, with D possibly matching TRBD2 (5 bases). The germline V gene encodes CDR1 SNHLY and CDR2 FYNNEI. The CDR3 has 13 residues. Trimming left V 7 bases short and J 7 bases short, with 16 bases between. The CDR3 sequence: CASNGYAGWTQYF. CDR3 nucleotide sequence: TGTGCCAGCAACGGATACGCGGGTTGGACCCAGTACTTC.

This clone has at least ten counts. CDR3 amino acids: CASTPQGSTDTQYF. In DNA, the CDR3 is TGTGCCAGCACTCCACAGGGGAGCACAGATACGCAGTATTTT. This sequence joins TRBV6-1 and TRBJ2-3; TRBD1 matches at 7 bases. The junction had 4 bases not matched to a gene; V was cut back by 7 bases and J by 0 bases. Per the germline V gene, CDR1 is MNHNS and CDR2 is SASEGT. The CDR3 is 14 amino acids.

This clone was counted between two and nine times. CDR3 in amino acids: CASSEGLAVYEQYF. The CDR3 region has the DNA TGTGCCAGCAGTGAAGGACTAGCGGTGTACGAGCAGTACTTC. The gene calls are TRBV6-1 and TRBJ2-7, with 9 bases that match TRBD2. The V and J ends lost 1 base and 4 bases, in that order; junction bases with no gene match: 2. The germline V gene has CDR1 MNHNS and CDR2 SASEGT. CDR3 length equals 14 residues.

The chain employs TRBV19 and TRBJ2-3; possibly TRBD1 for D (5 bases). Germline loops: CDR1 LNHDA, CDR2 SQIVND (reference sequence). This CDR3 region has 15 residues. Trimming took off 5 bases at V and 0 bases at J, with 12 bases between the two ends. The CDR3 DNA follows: TGTGCCAGTAGTTTGACAGAGGCTAGCACAGATACGCAGTATTTT. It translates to CASSLTEASTDTQYF. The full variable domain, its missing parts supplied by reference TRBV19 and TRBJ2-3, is DGGITQSPKYLFRKEGQNVTLSCEQNLNHDAMYWYRQDPGQGLRLIYYSQIVNDFQKGDIAEGYSVSREKKESFPLTVTSAQKNPTAFYLCASSLTEASTDTQYFGPGTRLTVL.

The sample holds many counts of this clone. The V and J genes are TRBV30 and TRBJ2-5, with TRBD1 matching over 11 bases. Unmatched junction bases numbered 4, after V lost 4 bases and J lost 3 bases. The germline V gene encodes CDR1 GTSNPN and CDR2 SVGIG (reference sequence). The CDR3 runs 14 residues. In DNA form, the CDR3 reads TGTGCCTGGAACCCGGGACAGGGGGAAGAGACCCAGTACTTC. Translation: CAWNPGQGEETQYF.

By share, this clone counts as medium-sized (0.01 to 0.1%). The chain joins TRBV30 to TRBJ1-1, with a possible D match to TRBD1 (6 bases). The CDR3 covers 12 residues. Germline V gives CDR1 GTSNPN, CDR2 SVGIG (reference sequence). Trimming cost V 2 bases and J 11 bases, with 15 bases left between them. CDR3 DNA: TGTGCCTGGAGTCGCAGGGGCGCGGGCGCTTTCTTT. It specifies CAWSRRGAGAFF.